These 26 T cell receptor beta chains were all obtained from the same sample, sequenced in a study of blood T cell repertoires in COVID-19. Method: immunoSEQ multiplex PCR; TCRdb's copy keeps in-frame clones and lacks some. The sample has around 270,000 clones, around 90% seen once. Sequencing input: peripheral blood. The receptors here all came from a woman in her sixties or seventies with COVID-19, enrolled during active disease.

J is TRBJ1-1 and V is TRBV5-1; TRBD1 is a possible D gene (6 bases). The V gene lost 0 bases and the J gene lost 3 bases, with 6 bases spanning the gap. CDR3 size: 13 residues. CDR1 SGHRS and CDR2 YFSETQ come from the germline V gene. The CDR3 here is CASSLGQDTEAFF. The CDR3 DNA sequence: TGCGCCAGCAGCTTGGGACAGGACACTGAAGCTTTCTTT.

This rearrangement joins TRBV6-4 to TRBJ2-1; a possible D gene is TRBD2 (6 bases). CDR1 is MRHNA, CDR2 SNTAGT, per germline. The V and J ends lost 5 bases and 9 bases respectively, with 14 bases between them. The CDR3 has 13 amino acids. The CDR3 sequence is CASSSGPGGEQFF. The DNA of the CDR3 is TGTGCCAGCAGTTCCGGGCCCGGGGGTGAGCAGTTCTTC.

The CDR3 spells CASSQDRGLNTDTQYF. The CDR3, as DNA: TGTGCCAGCAGCCAAGACAGGGGCCTGAACACAGATACGCAGTATTTT. The chain employs TRBV7-2 and TRBJ2-3, with 8 bases that match TRBD1. Per germline, CDR1 SGHTA and CDR2 FQGNSA. The CDR3 sequence is 16 residues long. V gave up 5 bases and J gave up 2 bases; unmatched junction bases: 9.

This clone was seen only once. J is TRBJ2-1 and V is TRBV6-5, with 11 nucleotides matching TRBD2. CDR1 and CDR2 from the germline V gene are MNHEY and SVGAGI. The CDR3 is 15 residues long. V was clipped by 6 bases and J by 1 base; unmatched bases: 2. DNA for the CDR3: TGTGCCAGCAGGTGGACTAGCGGGTCCTACAATGAGCAGTTCTTC. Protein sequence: CASRWTSGSYNEQFF.

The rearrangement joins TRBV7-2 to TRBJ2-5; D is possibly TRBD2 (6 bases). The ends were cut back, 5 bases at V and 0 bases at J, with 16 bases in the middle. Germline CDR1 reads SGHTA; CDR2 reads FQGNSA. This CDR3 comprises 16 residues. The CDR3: CASSPTGAGDQETQYF. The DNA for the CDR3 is TGTGCCAGCAGCCCTACGGGAGCGGGCGACCAAGAGACCCAGTACTTC.

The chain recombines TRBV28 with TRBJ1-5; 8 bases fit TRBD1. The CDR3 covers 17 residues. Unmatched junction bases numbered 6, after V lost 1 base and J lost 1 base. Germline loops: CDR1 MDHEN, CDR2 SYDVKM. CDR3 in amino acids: CASSLSGQGVSNQPQHF. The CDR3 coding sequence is TGTGCCAGCAGTTTATCCGGACAGGGTGTCAGCAATCAGCCCCAGCATTTT.

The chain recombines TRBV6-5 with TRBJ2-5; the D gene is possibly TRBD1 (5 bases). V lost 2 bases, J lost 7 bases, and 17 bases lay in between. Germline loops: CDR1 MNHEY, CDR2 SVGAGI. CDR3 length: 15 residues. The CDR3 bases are TGTGCCAGCAGTTACACCTTCCCAGGGATGGGGACCCAGTACTTC. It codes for CASSYTFPGMGTQYF.

CDR3 in DNA: TGTGCCAGCAGTGAAGGCTTCCTGGACAGCCCTCCCTACGAGCAGTACTTC. Its translation: CASSEGFLDSPPYEQYF. V usage is TRBV6-1 and J usage is TRBJ2-7; the D gene is possibly TRBD1 (6 bases). The CDR3 totals 17 residues. CDR1 is MNHNS and CDR2 is SASEGT in the germline V gene. V shed 1 base and J shed 2 bases, with 18 bases lying between them.

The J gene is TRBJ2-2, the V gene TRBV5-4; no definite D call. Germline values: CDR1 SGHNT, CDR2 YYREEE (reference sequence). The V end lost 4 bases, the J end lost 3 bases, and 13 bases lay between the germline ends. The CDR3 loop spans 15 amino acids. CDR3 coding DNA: TGTGCCAGCAGCCCCGCGTGGCGGTACACCGGGGAGCTGTTTTTT. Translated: CASSPAWRYTGELFF.

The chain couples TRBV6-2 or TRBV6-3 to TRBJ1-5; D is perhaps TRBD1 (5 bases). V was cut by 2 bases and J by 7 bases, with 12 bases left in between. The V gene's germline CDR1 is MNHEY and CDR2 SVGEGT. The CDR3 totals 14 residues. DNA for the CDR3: TGTGCCAGCAGTTACGGTCGCAGGACACAGCCCCAGCATTTT. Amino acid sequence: CASSYGRRTQPQHF.

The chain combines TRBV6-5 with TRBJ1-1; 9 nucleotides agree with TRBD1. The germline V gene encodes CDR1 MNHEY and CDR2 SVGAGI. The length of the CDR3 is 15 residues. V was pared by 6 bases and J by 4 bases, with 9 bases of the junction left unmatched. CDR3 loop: CASSSGQGRGTEAFF. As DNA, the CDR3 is TGTGCCAGCAGCTCCGGACAGGGGAGGGGCACTGAAGCTTTCTTT.

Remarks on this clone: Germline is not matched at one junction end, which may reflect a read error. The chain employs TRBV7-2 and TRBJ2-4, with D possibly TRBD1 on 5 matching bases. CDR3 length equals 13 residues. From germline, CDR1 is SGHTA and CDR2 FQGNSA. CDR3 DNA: TGTGCCAGCAGCCTCAAACGACAGAACCCCCTGAACTTC. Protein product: CASSLKRQNPLNF.

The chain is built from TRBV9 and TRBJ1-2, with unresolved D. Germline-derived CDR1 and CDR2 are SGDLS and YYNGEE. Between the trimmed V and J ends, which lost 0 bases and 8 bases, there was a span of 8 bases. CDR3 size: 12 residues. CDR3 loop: CASSVASEGYTF. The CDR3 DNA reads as TGTGCCAGCAGCGTAGCCTCCGAGGGCTACACCTTC. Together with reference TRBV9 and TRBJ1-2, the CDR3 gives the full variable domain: DSGVTQTPKHLITATGQRVTLRCSPRSGDLSVYWYQQSLDQGLQFLIQYYNGEERAKGNILERFSAQQFPDLHSELNLSSLELGDSALYFCASSVASEGYTFGSGTRLTVV.

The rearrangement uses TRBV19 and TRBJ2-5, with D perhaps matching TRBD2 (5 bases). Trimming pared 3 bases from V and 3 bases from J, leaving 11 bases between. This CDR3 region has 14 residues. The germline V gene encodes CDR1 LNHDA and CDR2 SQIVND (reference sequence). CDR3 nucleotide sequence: TGTGCCAGTAGTATCCAAGACGGGGAAGAGACCCAGTACTTC. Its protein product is CASSIQDGEETQYF. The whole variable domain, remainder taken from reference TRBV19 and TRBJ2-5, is DGGITQSPKYLFRKEGQNVTLSCEQNLNHDAMYWYRQDPGQGLRLIYYSQIVNDFQKGDIAEGYSVSREKKESFPLTVTSAQKNPTAFYLCASSIQDGEETQYFGPGTRLLVL.

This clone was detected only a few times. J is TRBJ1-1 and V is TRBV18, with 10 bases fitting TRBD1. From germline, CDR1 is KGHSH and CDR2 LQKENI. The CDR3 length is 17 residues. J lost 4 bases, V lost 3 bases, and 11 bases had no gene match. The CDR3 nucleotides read TGTGCCAGCTCACCTCAGACGGGACAGGGGTGGGGCACTGAAGCTTTCTTT. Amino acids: CASSPQTGQGWGTEAFF.

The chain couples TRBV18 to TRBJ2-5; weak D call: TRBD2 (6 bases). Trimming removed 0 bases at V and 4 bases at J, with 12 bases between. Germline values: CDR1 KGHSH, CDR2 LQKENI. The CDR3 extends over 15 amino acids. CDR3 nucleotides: TGTGCCAGCTCACCACCGGGCGGGGACGGAGAGACCCAGTACTTC. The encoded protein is CASSPPGGDGETQYF.

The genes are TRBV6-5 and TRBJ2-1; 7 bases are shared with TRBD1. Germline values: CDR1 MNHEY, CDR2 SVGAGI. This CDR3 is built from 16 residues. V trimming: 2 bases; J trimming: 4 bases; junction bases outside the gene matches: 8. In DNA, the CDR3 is TGTGCCAGCAGTTACAGAACTCCGGGACAGTACAATGAGCAGTTCTTC. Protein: CASSYRTPGQYNEQFF.

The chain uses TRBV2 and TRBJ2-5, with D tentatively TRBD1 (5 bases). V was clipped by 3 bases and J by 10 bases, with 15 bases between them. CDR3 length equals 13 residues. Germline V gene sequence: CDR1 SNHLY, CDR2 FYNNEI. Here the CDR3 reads CASSDGQRRGQYF. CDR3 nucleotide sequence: TGTGCCAGCAGTGACGGGCAGCGAAGGGGCCAGTACTTC.

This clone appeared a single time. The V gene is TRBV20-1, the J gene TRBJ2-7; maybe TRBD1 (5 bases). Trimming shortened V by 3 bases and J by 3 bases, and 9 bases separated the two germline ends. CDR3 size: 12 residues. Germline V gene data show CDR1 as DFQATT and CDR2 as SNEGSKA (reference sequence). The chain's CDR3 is CSASRRDYEQYF. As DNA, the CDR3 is TGCAGTGCTAGTCGCAGGGACTACGAGCAGTACTTC.

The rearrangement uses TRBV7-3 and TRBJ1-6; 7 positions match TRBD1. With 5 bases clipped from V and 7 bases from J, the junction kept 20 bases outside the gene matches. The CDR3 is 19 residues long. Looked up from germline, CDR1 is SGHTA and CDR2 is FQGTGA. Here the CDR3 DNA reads TGTGCCAGCAGCGCAAGACAGGGTCCGACCCCGACAAGAAATTCACCCCTCCACTTT. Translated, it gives CASSARQGPTPTRNSPLHF.

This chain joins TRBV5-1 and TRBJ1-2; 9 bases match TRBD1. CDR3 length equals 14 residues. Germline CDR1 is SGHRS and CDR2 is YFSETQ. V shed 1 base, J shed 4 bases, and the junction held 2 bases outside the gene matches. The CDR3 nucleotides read TGCGCCAGCAGCTTGACAGGGGGCTTCTATGGCTACACCTTC. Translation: CASSLTGGFYGYTF.

The CDR3 loop reads CASRGYRDGNQPQHF. The DNA of the CDR3 is TGTGCCAGTAGGGGTTACAGGGACGGCAATCAGCCCCAGCATTTT. This rearrangement joins TRBV19 to TRBJ1-5; perhaps TRBD1 as D (6 bases). V was cut by 6 bases and J by 2 bases, with 14 bases left in between. Germline assignment: CDR1 LNHDA and CDR2 SQIVND (reference sequence). This CDR3 contains 15 residues.

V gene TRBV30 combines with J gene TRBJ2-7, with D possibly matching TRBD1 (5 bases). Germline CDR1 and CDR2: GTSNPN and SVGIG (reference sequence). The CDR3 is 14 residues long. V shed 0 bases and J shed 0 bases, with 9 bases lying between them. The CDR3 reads CAWSVGQGSYEQYF. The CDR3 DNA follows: TGTGCCTGGAGTGTAGGGCAGGGCTCCTACGAGCAGTACTTC.

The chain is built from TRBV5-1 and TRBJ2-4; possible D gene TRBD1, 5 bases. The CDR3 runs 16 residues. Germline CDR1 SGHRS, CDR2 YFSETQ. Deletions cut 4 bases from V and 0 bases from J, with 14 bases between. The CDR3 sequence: CASSTGQLLAKNIQYF. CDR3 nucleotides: TGCGCCAGCAGCACCGGACAACTACTAGCCAAAAACATTCAGTACTTC.

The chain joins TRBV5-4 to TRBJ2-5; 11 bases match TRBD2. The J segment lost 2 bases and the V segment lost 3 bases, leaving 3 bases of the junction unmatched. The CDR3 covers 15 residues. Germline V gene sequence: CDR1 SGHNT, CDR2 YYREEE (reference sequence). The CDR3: CASSSRLAGQETQYF. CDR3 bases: TGTGCCAGCAGCTCGCGACTAGCGGGACAAGAGACCCAGTACTTC.

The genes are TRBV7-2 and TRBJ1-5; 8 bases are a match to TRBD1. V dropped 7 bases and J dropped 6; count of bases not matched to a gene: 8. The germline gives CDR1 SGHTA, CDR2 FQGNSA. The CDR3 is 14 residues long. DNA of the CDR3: TGTGCCAGCAAGGCAGGGGGCGCGGGTCAGCCCCAGCATTTT. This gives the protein CASKAGGAGQPQHF. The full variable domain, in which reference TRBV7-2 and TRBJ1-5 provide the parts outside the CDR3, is GAGVSQSPSNKVTEKGKDVELRCDPISGHTALYWYRQSLGQGLEFLIYFQGNSAPDKSGLPSDRFSAERTGGSVSTLTIQRTQQEDSAVYLCASKAGGAGQPQHFGDGTRLSIL.